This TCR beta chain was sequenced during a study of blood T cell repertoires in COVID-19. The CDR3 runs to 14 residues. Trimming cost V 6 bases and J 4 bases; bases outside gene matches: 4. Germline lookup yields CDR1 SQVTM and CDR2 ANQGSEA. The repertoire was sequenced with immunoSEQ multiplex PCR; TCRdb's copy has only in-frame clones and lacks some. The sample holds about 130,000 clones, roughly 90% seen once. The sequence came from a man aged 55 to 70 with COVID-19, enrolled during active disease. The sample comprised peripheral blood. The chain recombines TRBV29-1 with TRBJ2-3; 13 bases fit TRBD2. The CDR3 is CSVGLAGISDTQYF. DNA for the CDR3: TGCAGCGTGGGACTAGCGGGAATATCAGATACGCAGTATTTT.